This entry is about one T cell receptor (beta chain). The target of this receptor is not known. Qualities for individual bases were not recorded, and no much larger clone is one base off. TCRbeta CDR3 regions were amplified from genomic DNA by means of the immunoSEQ Assay, a bias-controlled multiplex PCR. In the paper's pipeline: The number of nucleated cells in each sample was estimated by amplification of reference gene primers within the assay. Sequence reads were collapsed and filtered to measure the absolute abundance of every unique TCRbeta CDR3 rearrangement. Productive Simpson clonality was computed per sample as the square root of Simpson's diversity index over productive rearrangements. Drawn from immuneACCESS, this table holds only the in-frame rearrangements with V and J called that TCRdb kept. Clones are partly lost; checked studies trace under half to an unresolved V gene and leave the rest unexplained. The DNA gave D and trimming, while V, J and clone size come from that table. The sample profile shows approximately 350,000 clones; over 80% of them were found once. The ten biggest clones cover roughly 5.1% of the sample.

CDR1 and CDR2 are drawn from the germline V gene: SGHRS, YFSETQ. The CDR3 numbers 17 residues from cysteine through phenylalanine. The sequence is cut down to CDR3 DNA, 51 bases in frame from base 1. V ends up 0 bases short and J 9 bases short, with an unmatched junction base count of 15. The data belong to a study of blood T cell repertoires in COVID-19 (dated by TCRdb to 2018 to 2020). For context, the study as a whole: Samples from collaborators originated in the United States, Italy and Spain and spanned both the acute and convalescent phases of COVID-19. The prospective study material was composed of cDNA or gDNA derived from T cells, B-cell-depleted T cells, or PBMCs. The dataset comprised deeply sampled blood TCRbeta repertoires from subjects exposed to, actively infected with, or recovered from COVID-19. The repertoires were released in a freely available public database meant as a resource for research on the immune response to SARS-CoV-2. Samples came from the ongoing ImmuneRACE study (first 160 participants) plus 1,254 subjects from 6 global collaborators. The sample metadata nearly always contained a de-identified subject ID, COVID-19 status, age in years and sex. Where HLA class I and class II types were available, the types were taken from metadata supplied by the sample provider, not from assay-based typing. The paper's findings and limits, for the study overall: The quantity of clinical and demographic metadata differed by source and by participant and was supplied without curation.

Participants in the prospective study were aged about 18 to 90 years, lived in about two dozen United States geographic areas, and enrolled through a virtual design. In the prospective study, participants were assigned to cohorts based on the clinical history participants reported in a screening survey and a study questionnaire. For ImmuneRACE Cohort 3, a participant was defined as recovered based on two consecutive negative NP/OP PCR tests, clearance by a healthcare professional, or resolution of symptoms. Each participant in the prospective study had whole blood, serum and a nasopharyngeal or oropharyngeal swab collected by mobile phlebotomists. Additional blood draws and questionnaires over an approximately two-month period could optionally be provided by prospective study participants. Prospective study blood samples were shipped either frozen or at room temperature before DNA extraction.

The V and J segments used are TRBV5-1 and TRBJ2-5, and 9 junctional nucleotides match TRBD2. Sequencing input: PBMCs or T cells enriched from blood (not recorded which). The sequence was obtained from a woman aged 45-60 years who had recovered from COVID-19. In nucleotide form, the sequence is TGCGCCAGCAGCTTGGGACCGTCTAGCGGGGCGGCGAAGTCCCAGTACTTC. It specifies CASSLGPSSGAAKSQYF.